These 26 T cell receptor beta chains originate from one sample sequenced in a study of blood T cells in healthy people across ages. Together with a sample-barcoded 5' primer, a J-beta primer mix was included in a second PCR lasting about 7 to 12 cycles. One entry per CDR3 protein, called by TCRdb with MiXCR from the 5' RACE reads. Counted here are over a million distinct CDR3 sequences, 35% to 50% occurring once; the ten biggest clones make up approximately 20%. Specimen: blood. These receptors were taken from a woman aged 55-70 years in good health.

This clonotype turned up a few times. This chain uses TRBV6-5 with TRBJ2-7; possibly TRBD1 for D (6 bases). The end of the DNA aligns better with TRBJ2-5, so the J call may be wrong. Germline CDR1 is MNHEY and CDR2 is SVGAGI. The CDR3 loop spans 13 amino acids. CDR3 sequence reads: CASRRGAGETQYF. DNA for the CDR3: TGTGCCAGCCGCAGGGGCGCGGGAGAGACCCAGTACTTC.

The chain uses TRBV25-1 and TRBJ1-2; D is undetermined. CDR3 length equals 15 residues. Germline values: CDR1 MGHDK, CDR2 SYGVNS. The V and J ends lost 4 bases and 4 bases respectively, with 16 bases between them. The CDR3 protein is CASSGPLGGLYGYTF. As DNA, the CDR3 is TGTGCCAGCAGTGGCCCGTTGGGAGGGCTCTATGGCTACACCTTC.

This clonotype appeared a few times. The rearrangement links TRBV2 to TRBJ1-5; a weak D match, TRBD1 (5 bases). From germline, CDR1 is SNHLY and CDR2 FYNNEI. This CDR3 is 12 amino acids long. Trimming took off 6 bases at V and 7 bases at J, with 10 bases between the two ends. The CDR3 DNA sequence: TGTGCCAGCAGAGCGGGGACCCAGCCCCAGCATTTT. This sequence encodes CASRAGTQPQHF. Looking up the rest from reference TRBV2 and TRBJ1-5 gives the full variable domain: EPEVTQTPSHQVTQMGQEVILRCVPISNHLYFYWYRQILGQKVEFLVSFYNNEISEKSEIFDDQFSVERPDGSNFTLKIRSTKLEDSAMYFCASRAGTQPQHFGDGTRLSIL.

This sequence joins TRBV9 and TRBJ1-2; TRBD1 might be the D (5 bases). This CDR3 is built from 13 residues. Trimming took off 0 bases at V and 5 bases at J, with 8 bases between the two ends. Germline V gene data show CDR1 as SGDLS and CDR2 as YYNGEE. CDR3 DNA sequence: TGTGCCAGCAGCGTAGAGTGGGGGTATGGCTACACCTTC. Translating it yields CASSVEWGYGYTF.

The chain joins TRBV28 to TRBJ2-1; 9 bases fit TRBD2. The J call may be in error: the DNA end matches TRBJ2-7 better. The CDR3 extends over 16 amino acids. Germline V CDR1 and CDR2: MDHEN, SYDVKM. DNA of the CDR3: TGTGCCAGCAGGACTTTAGTAGCGGGAGTGCTAAATGAGCAGTACTTC. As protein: CASRTLVAGVLNEQYF.

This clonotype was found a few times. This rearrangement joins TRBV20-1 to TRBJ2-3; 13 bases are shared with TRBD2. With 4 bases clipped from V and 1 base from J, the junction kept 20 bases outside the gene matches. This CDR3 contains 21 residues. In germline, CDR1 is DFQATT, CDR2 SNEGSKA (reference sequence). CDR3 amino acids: CSANHLTGLAGDPGRTDTQYF. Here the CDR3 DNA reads TGCAGTGCTAATCACCTTACTGGACTAGCGGGAGATCCGGGCCGCACAGATACGCAGTATTTT.

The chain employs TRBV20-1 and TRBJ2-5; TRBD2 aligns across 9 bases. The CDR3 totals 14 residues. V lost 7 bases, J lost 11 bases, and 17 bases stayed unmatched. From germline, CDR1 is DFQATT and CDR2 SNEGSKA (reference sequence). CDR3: CSGALAGNDDEQYF. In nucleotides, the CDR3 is TGCAGTGGGGCTCTAGCGGGGAATGATGATGAGCAGTACTTC.

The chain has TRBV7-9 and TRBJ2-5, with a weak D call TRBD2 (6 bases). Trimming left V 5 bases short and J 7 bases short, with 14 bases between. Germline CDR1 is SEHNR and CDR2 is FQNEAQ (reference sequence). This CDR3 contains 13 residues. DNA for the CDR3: TGTGCCAGCAGCGCGGGACGGGGTTGGACCCAGTACTTC. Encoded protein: CASSAGRGWTQYF.

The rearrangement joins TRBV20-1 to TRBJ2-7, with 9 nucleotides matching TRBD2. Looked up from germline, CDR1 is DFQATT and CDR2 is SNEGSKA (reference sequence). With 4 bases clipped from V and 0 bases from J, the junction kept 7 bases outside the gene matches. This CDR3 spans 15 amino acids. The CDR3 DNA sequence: TGCAGTGCTACCCTGGCGGGGGGGGGCTCCTACGAGCAGTACTTC. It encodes CSATLAGGGSYEQYF.

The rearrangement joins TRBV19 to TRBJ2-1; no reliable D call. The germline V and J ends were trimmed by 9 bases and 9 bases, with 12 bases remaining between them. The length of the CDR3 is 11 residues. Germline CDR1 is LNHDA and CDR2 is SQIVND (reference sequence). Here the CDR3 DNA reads TGTGCCAGCAGTCCCCTGGTTGAGCAGTTCTTC. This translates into CASSPLVEQFF.

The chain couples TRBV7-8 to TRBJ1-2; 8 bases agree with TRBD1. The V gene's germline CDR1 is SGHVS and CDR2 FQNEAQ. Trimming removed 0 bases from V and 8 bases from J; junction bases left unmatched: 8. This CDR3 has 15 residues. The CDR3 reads CASSLADRASRGYTF. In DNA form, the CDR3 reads TGTGCCAGCAGCTTAGCGGACAGGGCCTCGAGAGGCTACACCTTC.

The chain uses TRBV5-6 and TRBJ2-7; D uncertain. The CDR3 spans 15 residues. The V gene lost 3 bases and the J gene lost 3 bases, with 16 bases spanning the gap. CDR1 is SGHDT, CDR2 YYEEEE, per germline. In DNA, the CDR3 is TGTGCCAGCAGCTCCCCCTCCCACGGCCGCTACGAGCAGTACTTC. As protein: CASSSPSHGRYEQYF.

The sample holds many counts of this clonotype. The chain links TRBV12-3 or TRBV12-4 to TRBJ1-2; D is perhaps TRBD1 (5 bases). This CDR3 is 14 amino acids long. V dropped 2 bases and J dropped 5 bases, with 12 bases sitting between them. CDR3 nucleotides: TGTGCCAGCAGTTTAAGGCAGGGCGGGTATGGCTACACCTTC. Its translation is CASSLRQGGYGYTF.

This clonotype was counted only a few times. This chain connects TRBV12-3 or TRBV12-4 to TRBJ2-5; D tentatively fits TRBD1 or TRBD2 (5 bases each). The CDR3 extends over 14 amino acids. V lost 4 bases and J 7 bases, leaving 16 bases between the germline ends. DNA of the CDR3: TGTGCCAGCAGTTCCAGGCTGTTTGGGGGGACCCAGTACTTC. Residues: CASSSRLFGGTQYF.

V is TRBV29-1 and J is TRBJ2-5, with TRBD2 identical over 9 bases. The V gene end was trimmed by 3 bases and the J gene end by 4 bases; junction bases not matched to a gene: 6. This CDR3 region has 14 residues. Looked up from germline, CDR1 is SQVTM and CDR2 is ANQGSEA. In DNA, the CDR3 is TGCAGCGTTGACGGGCGGGAGGGCAGAGAGACCCAGTACTTC. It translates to CSVDGREGRETQYF.

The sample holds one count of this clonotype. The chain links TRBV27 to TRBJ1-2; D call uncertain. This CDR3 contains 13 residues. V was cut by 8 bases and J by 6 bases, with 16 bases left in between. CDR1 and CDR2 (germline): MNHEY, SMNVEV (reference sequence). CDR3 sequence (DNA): TGTGCCAGCTTTTCGAGTTTACGGCATGGCTACACCTTC. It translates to CASFSSLRHGYTF.

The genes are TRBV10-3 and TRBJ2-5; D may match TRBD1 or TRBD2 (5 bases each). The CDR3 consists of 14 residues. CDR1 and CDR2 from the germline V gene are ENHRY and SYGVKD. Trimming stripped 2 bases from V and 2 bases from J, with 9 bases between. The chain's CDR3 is CAISEGGTQETQYF. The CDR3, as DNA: TGTGCCATCAGTGAGGGGGGAACTCAAGAGACCCAGTACTTC.

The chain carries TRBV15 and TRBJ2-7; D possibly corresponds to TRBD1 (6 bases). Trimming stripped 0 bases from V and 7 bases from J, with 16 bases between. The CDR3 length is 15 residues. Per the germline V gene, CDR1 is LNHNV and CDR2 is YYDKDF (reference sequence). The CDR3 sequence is CATSRDSTGLKEQYF. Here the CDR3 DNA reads TGTGCCACCAGCAGAGATTCCACAGGGCTGAAAGAGCAGTACTTC.

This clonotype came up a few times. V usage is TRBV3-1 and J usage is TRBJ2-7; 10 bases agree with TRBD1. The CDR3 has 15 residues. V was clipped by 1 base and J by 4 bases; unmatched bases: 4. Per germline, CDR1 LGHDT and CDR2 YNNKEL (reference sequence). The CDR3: CASSQVPGQGYEQYF. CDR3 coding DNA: TGTGCCAGCAGCCAAGTTCCGGGACAGGGGTACGAGCAGTACTTC.

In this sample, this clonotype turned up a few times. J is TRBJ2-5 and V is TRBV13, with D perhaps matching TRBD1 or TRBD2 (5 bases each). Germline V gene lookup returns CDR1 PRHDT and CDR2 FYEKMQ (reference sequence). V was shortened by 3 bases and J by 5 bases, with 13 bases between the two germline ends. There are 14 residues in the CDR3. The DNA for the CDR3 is TGTGCCAGCAGCTTTTTAGGGGAGTGGGAGACCCAGTACTTC. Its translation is CASSFLGEWETQYF.

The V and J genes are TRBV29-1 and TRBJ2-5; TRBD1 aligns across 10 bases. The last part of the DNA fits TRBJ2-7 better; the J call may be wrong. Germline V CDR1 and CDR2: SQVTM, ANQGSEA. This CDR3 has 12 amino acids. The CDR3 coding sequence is TGCAGCGTCTCGACAGGGGGCGGCGAGCAGTACTTC. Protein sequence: CSVSTGGGEQYF.

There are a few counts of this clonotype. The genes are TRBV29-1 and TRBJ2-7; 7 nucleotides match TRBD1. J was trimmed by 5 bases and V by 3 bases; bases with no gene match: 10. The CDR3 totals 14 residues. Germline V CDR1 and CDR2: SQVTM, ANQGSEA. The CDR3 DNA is TGCAGCGTTGATTGGACAGGTCGAGGGGACGAGCAGTACTTC. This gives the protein CSVDWTGRGDEQYF.

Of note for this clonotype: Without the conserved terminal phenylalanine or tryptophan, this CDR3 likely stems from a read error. CDR3 in amino acids: CASSVGTGTGNTDEQFC. CDR3 sequence (DNA): TGTGCCAGCAGCGTCGGCACCGGGACAGGGAATACCGATGAGCAGTTCTGC. This chain uses TRBV11-1 with TRBJ2-1; 9 bases align to TRBD1. The CDR3 consists of 17 residues. Germline V lookup: CDR1 SGHAT, CDR2 FQDESV (reference sequence). The V and J ends lost 5 bases and 8 bases, in that order; junction bases with no gene match: 16.

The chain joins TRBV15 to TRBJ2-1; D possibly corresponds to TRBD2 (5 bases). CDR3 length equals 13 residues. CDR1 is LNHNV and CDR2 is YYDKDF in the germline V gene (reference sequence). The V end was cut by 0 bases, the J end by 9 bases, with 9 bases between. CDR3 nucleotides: TGTGCCACCAGCAGAGATCCGGGGATTGAGCAGTTCTTC. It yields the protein CATSRDPGIEQFF. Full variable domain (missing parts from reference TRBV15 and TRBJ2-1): DAMVIQNPRYQVTQFGKPVTLSCSQTLNHNVMYWYQQKSSQAPKLLFHYYDKDFNNEADTPDNFQSRRPNTSFCFLDIRSPGLGDTAMYLCATSRDPGIEQFFGPGTRLTVL.

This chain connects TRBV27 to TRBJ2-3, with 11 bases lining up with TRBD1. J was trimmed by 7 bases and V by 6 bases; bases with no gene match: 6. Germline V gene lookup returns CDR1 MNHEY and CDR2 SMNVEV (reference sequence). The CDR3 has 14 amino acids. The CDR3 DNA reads TGTGCCAGCAGCCAGGACAGGGGGCGAAATACGCAGTATTTT. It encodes CASSQDRGRNTQYF.

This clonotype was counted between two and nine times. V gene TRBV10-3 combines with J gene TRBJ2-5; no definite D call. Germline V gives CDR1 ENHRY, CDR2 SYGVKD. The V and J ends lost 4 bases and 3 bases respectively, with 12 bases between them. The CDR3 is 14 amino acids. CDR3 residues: CAISVGPGEETQYF. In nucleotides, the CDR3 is TGTGCCATCAGTGTAGGGCCAGGCGAAGAGACCCAGTACTTC.